This TCR beta chain originates from a study of Ad26.COV2.S vaccination and SARS-CoV-2 variants. The data were produced by immunoSEQ multiplex PCR, yet TCRdb's version contains in-frame clones alone and is incomplete. Of hundreds of thousands of clones in the sample, 70% to 90% were seen once. V trimming: 3 bases; J trimming: 7 bases; junction bases outside the gene matches: 4. Germline lookup yields CDR1 KGHSH and CDR2 LQKENI. The CDR3 runs to 14 residues. Noted treatment: some 20 received Ad26.COV2.S at low or high dose, single or two shots; about 5 received placebo; per-sample allocation not given. Sampling occurred on day 63 after the first vaccine or placebo injection.

The J gene is TRBJ2-3, the V gene TRBV18, with 10 bases that match TRBD2. This sequence was found in a person between 18 and 59 years old who received the Ad26.COV2.S COVID-19 vaccine or a placebo. The material sequenced was peripheral blood, taken in a trial of Ad26.COV2.S vaccine versus placebo. For the CDR3, the DNA is TGTGCCAGCTCACCCGGGACTAGCGAGTATACGCAGTATTTT. Residues: CASSPGTSEYTQYF.